Reported below is one T cell receptor beta chain. Its antigen is as yet unknown. Researchers took RNA transcripts and amplified TCR beta CDR3 regions from them. First-round RT-PCR employed HTBI primers, with a second-round multiplex PCR after it. MiXCR was run by TCRdb on the multiplex PCR reads, yielding one entry per CDR3 protein. This table has some 750,000 distinct CDR3 sequences, approximately 40% appearing once. This sample is part of a study of Graves' ophthalmopathy and Graves' hyperthyroidism. In the study overall: Samples of peripheral blood were obtained at initial diagnosis, prior to treatment of any kind. Whole-study findings and limits: The study's model predicted ophthalmopathy progression at about 64% sensitivity and about 78% specificity.

Germline CDR1 reads MGHDK; CDR2 reads SYGVNS. The CDR3 sequence is 16 residues long. Germline trimming cut 9 bases from V and 8 bases from J; bases unmatched to any gene: 19. Orbital computed tomography and thyroid ultrasound, along with TRAb, serum thyroxine and clinical symptoms, underpinned diagnosis. PBMCs came from more than 8 ml of fresh peripheral blood. This clonotype was sampled from an adult man with Graves' ophthalmopathy. The chain links TRBV25-1 to TRBJ1-3; 7 bases match TRBD1. Material for sequencing was peripheral blood. The CDR3 protein is CASGTGQTFVGYTIYF. The DNA for the CDR3 is TGTGCCAGTGGTACGGGACAGACGTTCGTTGGCTACACCATATATTTT.